One and the same sample provided the 29 T cell receptor beta chains below, sequenced in a study of shared clonotypes between healthy human individuals. As defined, naive CD8 cells were CD45RO-negative and positively selected for CCR7, with terminally differentiated effector memory CD45RA+ cells excluded. The data were produced by immunoSEQ multiplex PCR, yet TCRdb's version contains in-frame clones alone and is incomplete. The sample lists roughly 650,000 clones, 90% to 97% occurring once. Sequenced input: naive CD8+ T cells sorted from blood. The receptors here all came from a woman younger than 45 in good health.

The V gene is TRBV29-1, the J gene TRBJ2-1; the D gene is possibly TRBD2 (6 bases). The CDR3 has 13 amino acids. CDR1 SQVTM and CDR2 ANQGSEA come from the germline V gene. This chain's CDR3 is CRGDSGAYNEQFF. In nucleotides, the CDR3 is TGCAGGGGGGATAGCGGAGCCTACAATGAGCAGTTCTTC.

The chain joins TRBV19 to TRBJ2-2; the D is unclear. Looked up from germline, CDR1 is LNHDA and CDR2 is SQIVND (reference sequence). This CDR3 comprises 14 residues. Trimming stripped 5 bases from V and 4 bases from J, with 11 bases between. The CDR3 nucleotides read TGTGCCAGTAGTCCTCTAGTGGGCACCGGGGAGCTGTTTTTT. This encodes CASSPLVGTGELFF.

About this clone itself: This CDR3 is also generated by other DNA sequences in the sample. This CDR3 is CASSLQGITYEQYF. Written as DNA, the CDR3 is TGCGCCAGCAGCTTGCAAGGGATCACCTACGAGCAGTACTTC. The chain links TRBV5-1 to TRBJ2-7; D is unclear. The germline V gene has CDR1 SGHRS and CDR2 YFSETQ. V was pared by 1 base and J by 2 bases, with 10 bases between. The CDR3 is 14 residues long.

Comments on this clone: The identical CDR3 is also encoded by other nucleotide sequences in the sample. This chain connects TRBV27 to TRBJ1-1; D might be TRBD1 (5 bases). The CDR3 has 14 amino acids. The V end was cut by 3 bases, the J end by 1 base, with 9 bases between. Germline loops: CDR1 MNHEY, CDR2 SMNVEV (reference sequence). The CDR3 bases are TGTGCCAGCAGTTTTGGGCAGGGGAACACTGAAGCTTTCTTT. This sequence encodes CASSFGQGNTEAFF.

The V gene is TRBV10-1, the J gene TRBJ1-4; 9 bases map to TRBD1. J was trimmed by 5 bases and V by 2 bases; bases with no gene match: 3. There are 15 residues in the CDR3. CDR1 is WNHNN and CDR2 is SYGVQD in the germline V gene (reference sequence). Here the CDR3 reads CASSEGTGINEKLFF. CDR3 nucleotides: TGCGCCAGCAGTGAGGGGACAGGGATAAATGAAAAACTGTTTTTT.

V and J are TRBV29-1 and TRBJ2-3, with D perhaps being TRBD1 or TRBD2 (7 bases each). The CDR3 length is 16 residues. The V end was cut by 4 bases, the J end by 5 bases, with 22 bases between. Germline V gene data show CDR1 as SQVTM and CDR2 as ANQGSEA. CDR3 nucleotide sequence: TGCAGCGTTGTCCTCAGGGGGGAGGGTCGGCGAGATACGCAGTATTTT. Encoded protein: CSVVLRGEGRRDTQYF.

The chain has TRBV4-2 and TRBJ1-2; D unclear. The CDR3 loop spans 13 amino acids. Trimming removed 0 bases at V and 6 bases at J, with 8 bases between. Germline values: CDR1 LGHNA, CDR2 YNFKEQ. The CDR3 coding sequence is TGTGCCAGCAGCCAAGAACAGTGGGATGGCTACACCTTC. Translation: CASSQEQWDGYTF.

The V and J genes are TRBV4-2 and TRBJ2-7, with TRBD2 matching 12 bases. The CDR3 is 14 residues long. From germline, CDR1 is LGHNA and CDR2 YNFKEQ. With 2 bases clipped from V and 7 bases from J, the junction kept 3 bases outside the gene matches. The DNA of the CDR3 is TGTGCCAGCAGCCAATCTAGCGGGAGGGGAGAGCAGTACTTC. This codes for CASSQSSGRGEQYF.

The J gene is TRBJ2-7, the V gene TRBV6-5; 8 bases are shared with TRBD2. Looked up from germline, CDR1 is MNHEY and CDR2 is SVGAGI. J gave up 3 bases and V 5 bases, and 3 bases lay outside the gene matches. The length of the CDR3 is 13 residues. The CDR3 region is CASSLSGSYEQYF. CDR3 DNA: TGTGCCAGCAGTCTAAGCGGGAGCTACGAGCAGTACTTC.

This sequence joins TRBV29-1 and TRBJ2-1; 9 bases match TRBD1. CDR1 is SQVTM, CDR2 ANQGSEA, per germline. The CDR3 loop spans 12 amino acids. Losses at the gene ends were 5 bases for V and 8 bases for J; bases not matched to a gene: 4. CDR3: CSVPGQGDEQFF. CDR3 nucleotide sequence: TGCAGCGTTCCGGGACAGGGCGATGAGCAGTTCTTC.

The rearrangement uses TRBV27 and TRBJ2-1; TRBD2 agrees at 11 bases. The CDR3 spans 16 residues. V lost 5 bases and J lost 5; bases outside the gene matches: 8. Germline CDR1 is MNHEY and CDR2 is SMNVEV (reference sequence). CDR3 in DNA: TGTGCCAGCAGTAGGACTCTAGCGGGAGGTCACAATGAGCAGTTCTTC. Amino acids: CASSRTLAGGHNEQFF.

This chain links TRBV6-5 with TRBJ2-5, with D possibly TRBD2 on 7 matching bases. Germline V gene lookup returns CDR1 MNHEY and CDR2 SVGAGI. The CDR3 extends over 15 amino acids. Trimming took off 0 bases at V and 5 bases at J, with 13 bases between the two ends. This CDR3 reads CASSYSRGGMETQYF. The CDR3 region has the DNA TGTGCCAGCAGTTACTCGAGGGGGGGGATGGAGACCCAGTACTTC.

This clone was observed once. This chain's CDR3 is CASSGVSGSFVYEQYF. The CDR3 DNA sequence: TGTGCCAGCAGTGGAGTTAGCGGGAGTTTTGTTTACGAGCAGTACTTC. This chain joins TRBV2 and TRBJ2-7; 9 nucleotides line up with TRBD2. Germline V CDR1 and CDR2: SNHLY, FYNNEI. The CDR3 sequence is 16 residues long. J gave up 4 bases and V 4 bases, and 11 bases lay outside the gene matches.

This rearrangement joins TRBV28 to TRBJ2-3; TRBD1 matches 9 bases. Germline loops: CDR1 MDHEN, CDR2 SYDVKM. The trim removed 6 bases at V and 6 bases at J, leaving 19 bases unmatched. The CDR3 is 18 residues long. The CDR3 DNA follows: TGTGCCAGCAGCCAAACCTACCTCCGGGACAGGGCTTATGATACGCAGTATTTT. This translates into CASSQTYLRDRAYDTQYF.

The chain couples TRBV5-8 to TRBJ2-7; 13 bases line up with TRBD2. Losses at the gene ends were 4 bases for V and 6 bases for J; bases not matched to a gene: 4. The CDR3 spans 14 residues. In germline, CDR1 is SGHTS, CDR2 YDEGEE. The chain's CDR3 is CASSPGLAGVEQYF. In nucleotides, the CDR3 is TGTGCCAGCAGCCCCGGACTAGCGGGAGTCGAGCAGTACTTC.

A remark on this clone: Other DNA sequences of this sample code for an identical CDR3. In DNA form, the CDR3 reads TGCAGCGTTACGGACTCCTACGAGCAGTACTTC. It codes for CSVTDSYEQYF. The chain carries TRBV29-1 and TRBJ2-7, with D hard to call. Looked up from germline, CDR1 is SQVTM and CDR2 is ANQGSEA. V was shortened by 5 bases and J by 0 bases, with 5 bases between the two germline ends. The CDR3 loop spans 11 amino acids.

The rearrangement links TRBV5-6 to TRBJ2-7; D uncertain. Germline values: CDR1 SGHDT, CDR2 YYEEEE. This CDR3 has 13 residues. Trimming removed 4 bases from V and 1 base from J, with 9 bases in between. CDR3 sequence: CASSATLSYEQYF. The CDR3 nucleotides are TGTGCCAGCAGCGCGACTTTGTCCTACGAGCAGTACTTC.

Notes on this clone: The same CDR3 arises from other DNA sequences in this sample as well. The chain's CDR3 is CASSLSLRSEQYF. The DNA of the CDR3 is TGTGCCAGCAGTTTATCACTCCGGAGCGAGCAGTACTTC. The chain recombines TRBV28 with TRBJ2-7; no clear D gene. Germline loops: CDR1 MDHEN, CDR2 SYDVKM. The CDR3 spans 13 residues. V was cut by 1 base and J by 6 bases, with 10 bases left in between.

The CDR3 is CATSDRVSQPQHF. In nucleotides, the CDR3 is TGTGCCACCTCTGACAGGGTCTCTCAGCCCCAGCATTTT. The rearrangement links TRBV15 to TRBJ1-5; the match to TRBD1 covers 7 bases. With 8 bases clipped from V and 6 bases from J, the junction kept 7 bases outside the gene matches. Germline lookup yields CDR1 LNHNV and CDR2 YYDKDF (reference sequence). The CDR3 spans 13 residues.

The chain is built from TRBV15 and TRBJ2-5; D remains ambiguous. Looked up from germline, CDR1 is LNHNV and CDR2 is YYDKDF (reference sequence). The CDR3 extends over 12 amino acids. With 5 bases removed from V and 4 bases from J, the gap between germline ends came to 8 bases. The CDR3 coding sequence is TGTGCCACCAGCGAGGTCCGAGAGACCCAGTACTTC. Translating gives CATSEVRETQYF.

This chain connects TRBV4-1 to TRBJ2-5; D is possibly TRBD1 (5 bases). The length of the CDR3 is 17 residues. Trimming took off 1 base at V and 3 bases at J, with 18 bases between the two ends. Germline-derived CDR1 and CDR2 are MGHRA and YSYEKL. Written as DNA, the CDR3 is TGCGCCAGCAGCCAAGGTACAGGAACCATAAGAGAAGAGACCCAGTACTTC. Its protein is CASSQGTGTIREETQYF.

The chain recombines TRBV7-9 with TRBJ2-1; 7 nucleotides align to TRBD1. This CDR3 contains 13 residues. The junction had 5 bases not matched to a gene; V was cut back by 5 bases and J by 7 bases. CDR1 is SEHNR, CDR2 FQNEAQ, per germline (reference sequence). CDR3: CASSHTGANEQFF. The CDR3, as DNA: TGTGCCAGCAGCCATACAGGGGCGAATGAGCAGTTCTTC.

This clone was seen just once. The chain combines TRBV6-6 with TRBJ2-7; D gene uncertain. V lost 10 bases, J lost 4 bases, and 17 bases lay in between. CDR1 and CDR2 (germline): MNHNY, SVGAGI (reference sequence). CDR3 size: 13 residues. Here the CDR3 reads CATSTPTPYEQYF. CDR3 bases: TGTGCCACCTCGACTCCCACCCCATACGAGCAGTACTTC.

The chain employs TRBV28 and TRBJ1-2; D gene unclear. Trimming pared 5 bases from V and 4 bases from J, leaving 11 bases between. CDR3 size: 13 residues. CDR1 is MDHEN and CDR2 is SYDVKM in the germline V gene. DNA of the CDR3: TGTGCCAGCAGTCCGGACCGTTTCTATGGCTACACCTTC. Translating it yields CASSPDRFYGYTF.

This clone has only one observation. The V gene is TRBV14, the J gene TRBJ2-5; D not certain. This CDR3 has 16 residues. CDR1 and CDR2 (germline): SGHDN, FVKESK. Between the trimmed V and J ends, which lost 1 base and 1 base, there was a span of 13 bases. The CDR3 DNA reads TGTGCCAGCAGCCAAGCCCGCCGACACGTCCAAGAGACCCAGTACTTC. Amino acids: CASSQARRHVQETQYF.

Only a few counts were recorded for this clone. Other DNA variants within this sample encode the same CDR3. V and J are TRBV2 and TRBJ2-7, with D unclear. This CDR3 contains 10 residues. Trimming stripped 6 bases from V and 4 bases from J, with 4 bases between. Per germline, CDR1 SNHLY and CDR2 FYNNEI. DNA of the CDR3: TGTGCCAGCAGCGCTTACGAGCAGTACTTC. It encodes CASSAYEQYF.

The chain employs TRBV2 and TRBJ2-7; no clear D. Germline loops: CDR1 SNHLY, CDR2 FYNNEI. This CDR3 has 13 amino acids. Trimming stripped 4 bases from V and 2 bases from J, with 9 bases between. CDR3 nucleotides: TGTGCCAGCAGTGCGGCGGAGACCTACGAGCAGTACTTC. It is translated as CASSAAETYEQYF.

This chain links TRBV19 with TRBJ2-5; 9 nucleotides align to TRBD2. The germline V gene has CDR1 LNHDA and CDR2 SQIVND (reference sequence). With 5 bases clipped from V and 4 bases from J, the junction kept 5 bases outside the gene matches. This CDR3 is 14 amino acids long. CDR3 bases: TGTGCCAGTAGTGGTGTAGCGGGAGTAGAGACCCAGTACTTC. Translated, it gives CASSGVAGVETQYF.

The chain carries TRBV7-9 and TRBJ1-1, with D maybe TRBD1 (5 bases). This CDR3 is 13 amino acids long. Germline assignment: CDR1 SEHNR and CDR2 FQNEAQ (reference sequence). V lost 1 base and J 7 bases, leaving 10 bases between the germline ends. The CDR3, as DNA: TGTGCCAGCAGCTTAGAGGTTCAGGGTGAAGCTTTCTTT. Protein product: CASSLEVQGEAFF.